This TCR beta chain derives from a study of T cell repertoires in cytomegalovirus infection. Study-level background: Recently described HLA-C-restricted plus well-studied HLA-B-restricted CMV epitopes were used. Evidence of both CMV infection and a matching HLA type came from public TCR beta signatures.

Study-wide results and limits: Summed public TCR beta family frequency identified CMV carriers bearing the relevant HLA.

TCRdb processed the reads anew with MiXCR; each CDR3 protein has one entry. The sample includes about 570,000 distinct CDR3 sequences, around two fifths of them seen just once. Comment on this clonotype: What it binds is not known.

The V and J ends lost 0 bases and 2 bases respectively, with 15 bases between them. The germline gives CDR1 DFQATT, CDR2 SNEGSKA (reference sequence). CDR3 length: 16 residues. This TCR was sampled from a human donor in good health (CMV status not recorded). Some clones in this sample may be carry-over from other donors' samples. The input for sequencing was cultured PBMCs, taken from culture after CMV antigen stimulation. The rearrangement joins TRBV20-1 to TRBJ2-3, with D possibly TRBD2 on 6 matching bases. CDR3 DNA sequence: TGCAGTGCTAGAGATCTTTATAGCGGCCCCACAGATACGCAGTATTTT. Protein sequence: CSARDLYSGPTDTQYF.